This T cell receptor (beta chain) derives from a study of blood T cell repertoires in COVID-19. Trimming removed 4 bases from V and 7 bases from J; junction bases left unmatched: 14. Germline CDR1 and CDR2: LGHDT and YNNKEL (reference sequence). This CDR3 spans 16 amino acids. Participants spanned ages about 18 to 90 years and resided in 24 US areas. Original data processing: The assay estimated nucleated cells by amplifying reference gene primers. Repertoires were generated with immunoSEQ multiplex PCR, while TCRdb's copy carries only in-frame clones and drops some. From that table come the V and J calls and clone size; the DNA was used to work out D and trimming. The sample yields some 230,000 clones, almost 85% seen once.

V is TRBV3-1 (or the pseudogene TRBV3-2) and J is TRBJ2-5, with 8 bases matching TRBD2. Specimen: PBMCs or T cells enriched from blood (not recorded which). This clonotype was obtained from a man in his forties who had recovered from COVID-19. CDR3 sequence reads: CASSPPGRAGEGTQYF. CDR3 coding DNA: TGTGCCAGCAGCCCCCCCGGGAGAGCGGGGGAAGGGACCCAGTACTTC.